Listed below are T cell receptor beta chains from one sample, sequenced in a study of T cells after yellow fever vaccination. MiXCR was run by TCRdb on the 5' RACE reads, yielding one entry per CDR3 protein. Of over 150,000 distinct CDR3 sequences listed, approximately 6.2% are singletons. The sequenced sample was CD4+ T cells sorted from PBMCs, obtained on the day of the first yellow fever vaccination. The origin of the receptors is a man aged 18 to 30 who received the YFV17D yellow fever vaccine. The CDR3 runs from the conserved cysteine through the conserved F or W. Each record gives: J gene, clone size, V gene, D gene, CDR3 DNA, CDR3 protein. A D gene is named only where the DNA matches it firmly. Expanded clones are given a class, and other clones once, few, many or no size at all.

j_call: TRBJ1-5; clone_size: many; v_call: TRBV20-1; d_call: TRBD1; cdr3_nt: TGCAGCGCAAAGGCGGGACAGGCAGCTCAGCCCCAGCATTTT; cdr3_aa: CSAKAGQAAQPQHF
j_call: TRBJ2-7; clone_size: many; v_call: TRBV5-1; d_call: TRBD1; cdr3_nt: TGCGCCAGCAGCACGGGACAGCTCTCCTACGAGCAGTACTTC; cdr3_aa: CASSTGQLSYEQYF
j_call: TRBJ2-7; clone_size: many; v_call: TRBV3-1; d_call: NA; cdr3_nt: TGTGCCAGCAGCCAAGTTCACGGGGACTTGGACGAGCAGTACTTC; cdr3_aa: CASSQVHGDLDEQYF
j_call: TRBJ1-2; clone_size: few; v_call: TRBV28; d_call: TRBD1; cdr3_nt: TGTGCCAGCAGTTTAGGGCGACAGGGGGCCTATGGCTACACCTTC; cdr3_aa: CASSLGRQGAYGYTF
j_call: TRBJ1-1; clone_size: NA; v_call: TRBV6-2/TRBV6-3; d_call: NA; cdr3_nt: TGTGCCAGCAGCATCAGGGGCAGAGATGAAGCTTTCTTT; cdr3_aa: CASSIRGRDEAFF
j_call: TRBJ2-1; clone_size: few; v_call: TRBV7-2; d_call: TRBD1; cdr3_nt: TGTGCCAGCAGTTTAGGGCAGGGGGCGCCCAATGAGCAGTTCTTC; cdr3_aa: CASSLGQGAPNEQFF
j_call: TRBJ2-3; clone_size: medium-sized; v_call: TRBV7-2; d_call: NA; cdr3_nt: TGTGCCAGCAGCCCTATAGTGGGGACAGATACGCAGTATTTT; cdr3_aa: CASSPIVGTDTQYF
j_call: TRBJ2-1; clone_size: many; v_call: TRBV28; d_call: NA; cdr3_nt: TGTGCCAGCAGGGGTCCTCCTTCCTACAATGAGCAGTTCTTC; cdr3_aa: CASRGPPSYNEQFF
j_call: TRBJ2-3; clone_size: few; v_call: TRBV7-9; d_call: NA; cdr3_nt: TGTGCCAGCAGCGTTGGGATCAGTCCAGATACGCAGTATTTT; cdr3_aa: CASSVGISPDTQYF
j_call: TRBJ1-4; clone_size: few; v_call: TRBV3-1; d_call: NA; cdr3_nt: TGTGCCAGCAGCCCCCGGGATGAAAAACTGTTTTTT; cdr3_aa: CASSPRDEKLFF
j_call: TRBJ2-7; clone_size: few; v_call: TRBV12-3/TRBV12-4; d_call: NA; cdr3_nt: TGTGCCAGCAGTTTCTCCGCTATCTCCTACGAGCAGTACTTC; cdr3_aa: CASSFSAISYEQYF
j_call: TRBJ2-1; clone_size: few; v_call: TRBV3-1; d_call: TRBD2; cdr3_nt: TGTGCCAGCAGCCAAGTGTCTAGCGGGGGGGAGCAGTTCTTC; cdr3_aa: CASSQVSSGGEQFF
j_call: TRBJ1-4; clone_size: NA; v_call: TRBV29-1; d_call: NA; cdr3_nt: TGCAGCGTTCTGCGGATCCCGGGGGAAAAACTGTTTTTT; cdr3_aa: CSVLRIPGEKLFF
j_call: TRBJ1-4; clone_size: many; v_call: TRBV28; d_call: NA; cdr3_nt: TGTGCCAGCACCGACGGACCAACTAATGAAAAACTGTTTTTT; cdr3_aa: CASTDGPTNEKLFF
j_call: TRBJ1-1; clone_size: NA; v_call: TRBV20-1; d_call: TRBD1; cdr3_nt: TGCAGTGCCCCGAGACAGGGGGGGAACACTGAAGCTTTCTTT; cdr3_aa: CSAPRQGGNTEAFF
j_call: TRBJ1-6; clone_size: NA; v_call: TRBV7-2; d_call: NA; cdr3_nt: TGTGCCAGCAGCTTGAATGGGTATTCACCCCTCCACTTT; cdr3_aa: CASSLNGYSPLHF
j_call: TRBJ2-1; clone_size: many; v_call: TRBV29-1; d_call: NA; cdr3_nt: TGCAGCGTTGAAGTTGCGGGGGCAAATCAGTTCTTC; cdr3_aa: CSVEVAGANQFF
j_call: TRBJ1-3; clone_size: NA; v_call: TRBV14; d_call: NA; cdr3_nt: TGTGCCAGCAGCCAACAGGCGTCCTCTGGAAACACCATATATTTT; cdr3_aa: CASSQQASSGNTIYF
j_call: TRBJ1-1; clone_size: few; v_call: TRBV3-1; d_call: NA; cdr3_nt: TGTGCCAGCAGCAAATTTCTTCAGGGTGGCACTGAAGCTTTCTTT; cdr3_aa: CASSKFLQGGTEAFF
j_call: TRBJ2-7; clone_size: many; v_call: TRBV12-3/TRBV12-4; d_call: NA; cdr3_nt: TGTGCCAGCAGTCTTCAGGGCTACGAGCAGTACTTC; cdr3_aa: CASSLQGYEQYF
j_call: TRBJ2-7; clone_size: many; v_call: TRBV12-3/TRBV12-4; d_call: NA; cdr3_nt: TGTGCCAGCAGTTTGGGGCAGGACTTATACGAGCAGTACTTC; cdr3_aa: CASSLGQDLYEQYF
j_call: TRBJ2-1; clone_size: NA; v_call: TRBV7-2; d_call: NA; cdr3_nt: TGTGCCAGCAGCTCCGGACCGCCCAATGAGCAGTTCTTC; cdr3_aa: CASSSGPPNEQFF
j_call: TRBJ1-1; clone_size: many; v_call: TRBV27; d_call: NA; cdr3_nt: TGTGCCAGCAGTTTATTACACCAGAACACTGAAGCTTTCTTT; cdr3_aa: CASSLLHQNTEAFF
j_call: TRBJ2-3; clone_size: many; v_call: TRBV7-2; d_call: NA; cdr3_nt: TGTGCCAGCAGCTTAACGTGGGCTTTCACAGATACGCAGTATTTT; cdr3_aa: CASSLTWAFTDTQYF
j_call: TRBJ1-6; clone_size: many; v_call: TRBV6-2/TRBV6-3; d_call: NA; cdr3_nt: TGTGCCAGCAGGAACACAGGGCCACGGAGCTATAATTCACCCCTCCACTTT; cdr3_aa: CASRNTGPRSYNSPLHF
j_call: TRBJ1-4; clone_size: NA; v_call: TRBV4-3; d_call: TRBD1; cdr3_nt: TGCGCCAGCAGCCAAGACGTAGGGGGCCTTGGTGAAAAACTGTTTTTT; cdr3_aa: CASSQDVGGLGEKLFF
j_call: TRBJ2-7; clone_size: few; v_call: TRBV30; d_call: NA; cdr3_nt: TGTGCCTGGAGTGTACTAAGGTGGGGGAGCTACGAGCAGTACTTC; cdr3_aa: CAWSVLRWGSYEQYF
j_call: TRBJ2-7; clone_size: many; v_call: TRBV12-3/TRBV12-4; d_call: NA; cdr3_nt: TGTGCCAGCAGTTTTCTCCAGGGGAAGAACGAGCAGTACTTC; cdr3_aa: CASSFLQGKNEQYF
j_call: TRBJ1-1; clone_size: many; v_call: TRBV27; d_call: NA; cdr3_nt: TGTGCCAGCAGTTTATTGGGATTAATAGGCACTGAAGCTTTCTTT; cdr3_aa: CASSLLGLIGTEAFF
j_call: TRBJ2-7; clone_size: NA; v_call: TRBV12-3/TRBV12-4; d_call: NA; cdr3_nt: TGTGCCAGCAGTTTTAGGCCGGGGATAGCCTACGAGCAGTACTTC; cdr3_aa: CASSFRPGIAYEQYF
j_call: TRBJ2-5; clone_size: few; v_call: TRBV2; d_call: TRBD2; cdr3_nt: TGTGCCAGCAGCCAGGGACTAGCGGGGGCCGCCCTAGGAGAGACCCAGTACTTC; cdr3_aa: CASSQGLAGAALGETQYF
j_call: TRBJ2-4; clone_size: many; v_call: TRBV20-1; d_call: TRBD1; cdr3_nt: TGCAGTGCTTCCAGGGGGCGCACATTTCCAGACATTCAGTACTTC; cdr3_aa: CSASRGRTFPDIQYF
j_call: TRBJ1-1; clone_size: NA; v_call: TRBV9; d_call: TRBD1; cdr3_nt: TGTGCCAGCAGCGCTCAGGGGGCTGGAGTCTCCGAAGCTTTCTTT; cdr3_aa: CASSAQGAGVSEAFF
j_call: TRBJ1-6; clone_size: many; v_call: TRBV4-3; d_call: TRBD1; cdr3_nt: TGCGCCAGCAGCCAAGAAAGGTGGAAACAGGGGGGTTCACCCCTCCACTTT; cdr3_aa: CASSQERWKQGGSPLHF
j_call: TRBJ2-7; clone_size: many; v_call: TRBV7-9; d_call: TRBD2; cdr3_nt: TGTGCCAGCAGCTCGGGGAGGGCCCCCTACGAGCAGTACTTC; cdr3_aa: CASSSGRAPYEQYF
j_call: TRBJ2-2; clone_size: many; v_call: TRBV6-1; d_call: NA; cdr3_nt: TGTGCCAGCAGTGTCAGGGAAGAGGCCGGGGAGCTGTTTTTT; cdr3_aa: CASSVREEAGELFF
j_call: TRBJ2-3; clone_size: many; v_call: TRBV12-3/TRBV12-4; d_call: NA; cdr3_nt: TGTGCCAGCGCGCCATCGGGTACACTTAGCACAGATACGCAGTATTTT; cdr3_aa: CASAPSGTLSTDTQYF
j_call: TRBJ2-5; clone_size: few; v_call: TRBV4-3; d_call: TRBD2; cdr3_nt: TGCGCCAGCAGTCAAAGGACTAGCGGGGGGGAGTACCAAGAGACCCAGTACTTC; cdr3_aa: CASSQRTSGGEYQETQYF
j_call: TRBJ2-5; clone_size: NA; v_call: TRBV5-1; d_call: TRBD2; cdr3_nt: TGCGCCAGCAGCATTACAGCGGGGGAGCCGGGGGGCCAGTACTTC; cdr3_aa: CASSITAGEPGGQYF
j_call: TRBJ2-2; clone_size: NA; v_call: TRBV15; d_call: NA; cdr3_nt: TGTGCCACCAGCAGAGATGGGGGGATCGGGGAGCTGTTTTTT; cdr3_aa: CATSRDGGIGELFF
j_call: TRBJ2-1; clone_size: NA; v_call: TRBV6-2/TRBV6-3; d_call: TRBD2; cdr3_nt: TGTGCCAGCAGCCCCGCGGGGGGGCCATTGAATGAGCAGTTCTTC; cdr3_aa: CASSPAGGPLNEQFF
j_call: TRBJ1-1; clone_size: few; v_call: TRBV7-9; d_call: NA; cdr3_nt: TGTGCCAGCAGACCTACAGGGTTCGGTCCTGAAGCTTTCTTT; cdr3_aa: CASRPTGFGPEAFF
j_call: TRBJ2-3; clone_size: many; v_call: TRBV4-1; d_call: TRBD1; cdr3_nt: TGCGCCAGCAGCCAAGAAAGACAGGGGACAGATACGCAGTATTTT; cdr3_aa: CASSQERQGTDTQYF
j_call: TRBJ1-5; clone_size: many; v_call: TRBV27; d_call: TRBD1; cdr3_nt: TGTGCCACCAGCGGGACAGGCGGTCAGCCCCAGCATTTT; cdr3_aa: CATSGTGGQPQHF
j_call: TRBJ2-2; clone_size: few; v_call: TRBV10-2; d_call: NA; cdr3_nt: TGCGCCAGCAGGGACAGCTCGAACACCGGGGAGCTGTTTTTT; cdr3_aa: CASRDSSNTGELFF
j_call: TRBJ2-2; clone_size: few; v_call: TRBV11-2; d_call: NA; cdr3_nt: TGTGCCAGCAGCTTAGGAAGGGCCCGAGGGAACGCCGGGGAGCTGTTTTTT; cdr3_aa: CASSLGRARGNAGELFF
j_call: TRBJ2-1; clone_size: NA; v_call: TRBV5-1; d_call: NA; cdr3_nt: TGCGCCAGCAGCTTGTCGGGGGACCATTTTTTTGAGCAGTTCTTC; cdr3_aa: CASSLSGDHFFEQFF
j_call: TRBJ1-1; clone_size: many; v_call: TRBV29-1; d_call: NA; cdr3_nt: TGCAGCGTTGTACGGTGGTTGAACACTGAAGCTTTCTTT; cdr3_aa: CSVVRWLNTEAFF
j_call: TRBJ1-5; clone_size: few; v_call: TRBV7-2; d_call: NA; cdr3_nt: TGTGCCAGCAGCCAGAACGGGGGCAATCAGCCCCAGCATTTT; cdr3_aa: CASSQNGGNQPQHF
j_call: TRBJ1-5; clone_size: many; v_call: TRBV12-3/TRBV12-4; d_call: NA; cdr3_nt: TGTGCCAGCAGTTTCGCAGAGTATAGCAATCAGCCCCAGCATTTT; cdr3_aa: CASSFAEYSNQPQHF
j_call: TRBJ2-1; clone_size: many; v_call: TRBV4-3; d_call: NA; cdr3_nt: TGCGCCAGCAGCCCCGAGAAGGTTATCTACAATGAGCAGTTCTTC; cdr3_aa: CASSPEKVIYNEQFF
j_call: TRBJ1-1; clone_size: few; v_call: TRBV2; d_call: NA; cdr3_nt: TGTGCCAGCAGTGACAGGGTGGTCACTGAAGCTTTCTTT; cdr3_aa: CASSDRVVTEAFF